The next 31 T cell receptor beta chains were all read from a single sample in a study of T cells in localized non-small cell lung cancer. Libraries were prepared by immunoSEQ multiplex PCR; TCRdb keeps only in-frame clonotypes and omits some of them. The data contain roughly 2,200 clones, about 25% of them singletons. The material was lung tumor tissue, obtained before any cancer treatment. These receptors were collected from a man aged 40-75 years with stage II lung adenocarcinoma.

This clone occurred a few times. V and J are TRBV6-8 and TRBJ1-5; weak D call: TRBD1 (5 bases). The CDR3 runs to 15 residues. Germline V gene data show CDR1 as MNHGY and CDR2 as SAAAGT. Trimming removed 2 bases at V and 5 bases at J, with 13 bases between. CDR3: CASSYEPGPDQPQHF. The CDR3 region has the DNA TGTGCCAGCAGTTACGAGCCGGGACCCGATCAGCCCCAGCATTTT.

The V call is TRBV18, the J call TRBJ2-1; TRBD2 might be the D (5 bases). Germline CDR1 is KGHSH and CDR2 is LQKENI. This CDR3 contains 17 residues. V lost 0 bases and J lost 1, with 13 bases in between. The CDR3 is CASSPPRGGPSYNEQFF. The CDR3 coding sequence is TGTGCCAGCTCACCACCTCGCGGAGGACCTTCCTACAATGAGCAGTTCTTC. Combining the CDR3 with reference TRBV18 and TRBJ2-1 gives the whole variable domain NAGVMQNPRHLVRRRGQEARLRCSPMKGHSHVYWYRQLPEEGLKFMVYLQKENIIDESGMPKERFSAEFPKEGPSILRIQQVVRGDSAAYFCASSPPRGGPSYNEQFFGPGTRLTVL.

This clone was observed a handful of times. CDR3 coding DNA: TGTGCCAGCAGCCCGGGACCGACTGGCGTTGAGCAGTTCTTC. Amino acid sequence: CASSPGPTGVEQFF. V usage is TRBV11-3 and J usage is TRBJ2-1, with D perhaps TRBD1 or TRBD2 (5 bases each). This CDR3 has 14 residues. CDR1 SGHNT and CDR2 YENEEA come from the germline V gene. V lost 5 bases to trimming and J lost 9 bases, with 17 bases between them.

This clone is deemed medium-sized (0.01 to 0.1%). This rearrangement joins TRBV19 to TRBJ1-1; perhaps TRBD1 as D (6 bases). V shed 2 bases and J shed 3 bases, with 10 bases lying between them. CDR3 length: 14 amino acids. Germline CDR1 is LNHDA and CDR2 is SQIVND (reference sequence). CDR3 region: CASSITDRHTEAFF. The CDR3 DNA reads as TGTGCCAGTAGTATAACGGACAGACACACTGAAGCTTTCTTT.

This clone appeared once. The chain employs TRBV19 and TRBJ1-1, with D perhaps matching TRBD1 (5 bases). The CDR3 length is 14 residues. Germline CDR1 is LNHDA and CDR2 is SQIVND (reference sequence). Trimming shortened V by 3 bases and J by 4 bases, and 12 bases separated the two germline ends. The CDR3 DNA reads as TGTGCCAGTAGTATTCAGGGTAGAGGCACTGAAGCTTTCTTT. This encodes CASSIQGRGTEAFF.

The chain employs TRBV6-8 and TRBJ1-2; the match to TRBD1 covers 9 bases. Trimming cost V 3 bases and J 0 bases; bases outside gene matches: 5. The germline CDR1 and CDR2 sequences are MNHGY and SAAAGT. The CDR3 consists of 16 residues. The CDR3 sequence is CASSYSRQGANYGYTF. Written as DNA, the CDR3 is TGTGCCAGCAGTTATTCTCGACAGGGGGCTAACTATGGCTACACCTTC.

This clone is medium-sized in the sample. This rearrangement joins TRBV11-3 to TRBJ1-5; D is unclear. Trimming left V 1 base short and J 1 base short, with 8 bases between. This CDR3 is 15 amino acids long. CDR1 is SGHNT and CDR2 is YENEEA in the germline V gene. DNA of the CDR3: TGTGCCAGCAGCTTAGTGGTGGGGAGCAATCAGCCCCAGCATTTT. Protein product: CASSLVVGSNQPQHF.

This clone showed up just once. V and J are TRBV28 and TRBJ1-5; a weak D match, TRBD1 (6 bases). From germline, CDR1 is MDHEN and CDR2 SYDVKM. The CDR3 extends over 13 amino acids. V was shortened by 6 bases and J by 6 bases, with 12 bases between the two germline ends. The CDR3 here is CASRSTGFQPQHF. As DNA, the CDR3 is TGTGCCAGCAGGTCCACAGGGTTTCAGCCCCAGCATTTT.

This clone was picked up one time. The J gene is TRBJ2-1, the V gene TRBV18; 7 positions match TRBD2. After removal of 4 bases from V and 3 bases from J, the junction contained 6 bases not matched to a gene. This CDR3 contains 15 residues. CDR1 and CDR2 (germline): KGHSH, LQKENI. This CDR3 reads CASSRPGLRYNEQFF. The CDR3 region has the DNA TGTGCCAGCTCACGACCGGGACTACGCTACAATGAGCAGTTCTTC.

This clone is medium-sized within its sample. This chain links TRBV6-8 with TRBJ2-1; D remains ambiguous. The CDR3 consists of 14 residues. Trimming removed 2 bases at V and 3 bases at J, with 8 bases between. Germline V gene data show CDR1 as MNHGY and CDR2 as SAAAGT. CDR3 in DNA: TGTGCCAGCAGTTACCCCGACATCTACAATGAGCAGTTCTTC. Translating gives CASSYPDIYNEQFF.

The gene calls are TRBV23-1 and TRBJ1-1, with 8 nucleotides matching TRBD1. TRBV23-1 belongs to the ORF category, with a function that is uncertain. After removal of 6 bases from V and 2 bases from J, the junction contained 14 bases not matched to a gene. The CDR3 is 17 residues long. The CDR3 region has the DNA TGCGCCAGCAGCACCGAGGGGCAGGGGGCACGCAACACTGAAGCTTTCTTT. Translation gives CASSTEGQGARNTEAFF.

By share of the sample, this clone is medium-sized. The chain is built from TRBV11-3 and TRBJ2-4, with D perhaps matching TRBD2 (5 bases). There are 14 residues in the CDR3. The V gene's germline CDR1 is SGHNT and CDR2 YENEEA. Trimming removed 3 bases from V and 1 base from J, with 7 bases in between. The CDR3 DNA reads TGTGCCAGCAGCTTGAGAGGGGCCAAAAACATTCAGTACTTC. Protein: CASSLRGAKNIQYF. The whole variable domain, remainder taken from reference TRBV11-3 and TRBJ2-4, is EAGVVQSPRYKIIEKKQPVAFWCNPISGHNTLYWYLQNLGQGPELLIRYENEEAVDDSQLPKDRFSAERLKGVDSTLKIQPAELGDSAVYLCASSLRGAKNIQYFGAGTRLSVL.

There are a few counts of this clone. The chain couples TRBV11-3 to TRBJ1-1; D not certain. The V and J ends lost 2 bases and 0 bases respectively, with 10 bases between them. CDR3 length equals 15 residues. From germline, CDR1 is SGHNT and CDR2 YENEEA. CDR3 residues: CASSLRRTMNTEAFF. The CDR3 bases are TGTGCCAGCAGCTTACGACGTACAATGAACACTGAAGCTTTCTTT.

The chain carries TRBV6-8 and TRBJ2-2; D unresolved. Trimming stripped 2 bases from V and 7 bases from J, with 5 bases between. CDR3 size: 12 residues. CDR1 and CDR2 from the germline V gene are MNHGY and SAAAGT. The CDR3 DNA reads as TGTGCCAGCAGTTACGGCGGCGGGGAGCTGTTTTTT. As protein: CASSYGGGELFF.

This clone was seen a few times. The rearrangement links TRBV9 to TRBJ2-7, with 9 bases aligning to TRBD1. Looked up from germline, CDR1 is SGDLS and CDR2 is YYNGEE. V shed 3 bases and J 4 bases; nucleotides not matched to a gene: 5. This CDR3 region has 14 residues. In DNA, the CDR3 is TGTGCCAGCAGCGCAACGGGACAGGGTTACGAGCAGTACTTC. Its translation: CASSATGQGYEQYF.

This chain links TRBV18 with TRBJ1-3; a weak D match, TRBD1 (6 bases). The ends were cut back, 3 bases at V and 2 bases at J, with 11 bases in the middle. There are 15 residues in the CDR3. Germline assignment: CDR1 KGHSH and CDR2 LQKENI. CDR3 nucleotides: TGTGCCAGCTCACCTGACAGGTTCCCTGGAAACACCATATATTTT. Its protein is CASSPDRFPGNTIYF.

This clone was recorded a few times. The rearrangement joins TRBV19 to TRBJ1-4; D may be TRBD1 (5 bases). V was shortened by 3 bases and J by 0 bases, with 14 bases between the two germline ends. This CDR3 has 17 residues. Germline CDR1 is LNHDA and CDR2 is SQIVND (reference sequence). DNA of the CDR3: TGTGCCAGTAGTATCGCGGGACGGCTTGCAACTAATGAAAAACTGTTTTTT. Protein sequence: CASSIAGRLATNEKLFF.

This clone was seen only a few times. V and J are TRBV11-3 and TRBJ2-3; D gene uncertain. The V end was cut by 2 bases, the J end by 3 bases, with 12 bases between. CDR3 length: 15 amino acids. The germline V gene has CDR1 SGHNT and CDR2 YENEEA. CDR3 protein: CASSLTPLETDTQYF. CDR3 nucleotide sequence: TGTGCCAGCAGCTTAACTCCGCTAGAGACAGATACGCAGTATTTT.

The chain links TRBV12-5 to TRBJ1-6; D is perhaps TRBD1 (6 bases). Trimming shortened V by 6 bases and J by 7 bases, and 13 bases separated the two germline ends. The CDR3 has 14 residues. The V gene's germline CDR1 is LGHNT and CDR2 FRNRAP. The CDR3 nucleotides are TGTGCTAGTGGCCGAGATGGGGGCAATTCACCCCTCCACTTT. Amino acid sequence: CASGRDGGNSPLHF.

The chain links TRBV19 to TRBJ1-1, with D possibly matching TRBD1 (6 bases). Trimming removed 8 bases from V and 4 bases from J, with 11 bases in between. The length of the CDR3 is 12 residues. CDR1 and CDR2 from the germline V gene are LNHDA and SQIVND (reference sequence). The CDR3 region has the DNA TGTGCCAGTTCGGGACATCCCACTGAAGCTTTCTTT. Protein product: CASSGHPTEAFF.

This clone is labeled as medium-sized. A read error may account for a junction end that differs from germline. V is TRBV6-8 and J is TRBJ2-5; TRBD2 matches 11 bases. Germline assignment: CDR1 MNHGY and CDR2 SAAAGT. The CDR3 consists of 13 residues. The CDR3 loop reads CASNGLAGRLRDF. The CDR3 nucleotides are TGTGCCAGCAACGGACTAGCGGGTCGGCTTAGGGACTTC.

This clone was counted at least ten times. The chain has TRBV11-3 and TRBJ1-1, with 8 nucleotides matching TRBD1. The J segment lost 1 base and the V segment lost 4 bases, leaving 2 bases of the junction unmatched. The CDR3 runs to 14 residues. Germline lookup yields CDR1 SGHNT and CDR2 YENEEA. CDR3 nucleotides: TGTGCCAGCAGCTGGGACAGGAGGAACACTGAAGCTTTCTTT. This translates into CASSWDRRNTEAFF. The full variable domain, rest sourced from reference TRBV11-3 and TRBJ1-1, is EAGVVQSPRYKIIEKKQPVAFWCNPISGHNTLYWYLQNLGQGPELLIRYENEEAVDDSQLPKDRFSAERLKGVDSTLKIQPAELGDSAVYLCASSWDRRNTEAFFGQGTRLTVV.

This clone is medium-sized (0.01 to 0.1%) in the sample. The chain recombines TRBV9 with TRBJ2-3, with D unresolved. The CDR3 covers 13 residues. CDR1 and CDR2 from the germline V gene are SGDLS and YYNGEE. Between the trimmed V and J ends, which lost 1 base and 2 bases, there was a span of 5 bases. CDR3 coding DNA: TGTGCCAGCAGCGTACTCCCCACAGATACGCAGTATTTT. This encodes CASSVLPTDTQYF. The full variable domain, rest sourced from reference TRBV9 and TRBJ2-3, is DSGVTQTPKHLITATGQRVTLRCSPRSGDLSVYWYQQSLDQGLQFLIQYYNGEERAKGNILERFSAQQFPDLHSELNLSSLELGDSALYFCASSVLPTDTQYFGPGTRLTVL.

This rearrangement joins TRBV14 to TRBJ2-2, with TRBD2 matching over 11 bases. The V and J ends lost 2 bases and 4 bases, in that order; junction bases with no gene match: 6. The CDR3 consists of 17 residues. CDR1 and CDR2 from the germline V gene are SGHDN and FVKESK. The CDR3 coding sequence is TGTGCCAGCAGCCAATATAGCGGGAGGGCCGGCACCGGGGAGCTGTTTTTT. This sequence encodes CASSQYSGRAGTGELFF.

This clone occurred a few times. The CDR3 sequence: CASSVWRGTHNEQFF. As DNA, the CDR3 is TGTGCCAGCAGCGTGTGGAGGGGTACCCACAATGAGCAGTTCTTC. The chain carries TRBV6-8 and TRBJ2-1; D perhaps matches TRBD2 (6 bases). Germline lookup yields CDR1 MNHGY and CDR2 SAAAGT. The CDR3 contains 15 residues. Trimming left V 6 bases short and J 5 bases short, with 17 bases between.

CDR3 nucleotide sequence: TGTGCCTGGAGTGTAATAGGGGACACCTTAAGAAATGAAAAACTGTTTTTT. Translation gives CAWSVIGDTLRNEKLFF. This rearrangement joins TRBV30 to TRBJ1-4, with D tentatively TRBD1 (6 bases). Germline CDR1 reads GTSNPN; CDR2 reads SVGIG (reference sequence). This CDR3 is 17 amino acids long. The V gene lost 0 bases and the J gene lost 5 bases, with 19 bases spanning the gap.

The chain carries TRBV15 and TRBJ2-5; a possible D gene is TRBD2 (5 bases). Germline V lookup: CDR1 LNHNV, CDR2 YYDKDF (reference sequence). The length of the CDR3 is 15 residues. Trimming shortened V by 0 bases and J by 1 base, and 9 bases separated the two germline ends. The CDR3 protein is CATSRDSEGQETQYF. The CDR3 coding sequence is TGTGCCACCAGCAGAGATTCCGAGGGCCAAGAGACCCAGTACTTC.

There are a few counts of this clone. The chain combines TRBV15 with TRBJ1-2, with D tentatively TRBD1 (5 bases). The CDR3 length is 15 residues. The germline V gene has CDR1 LNHNV and CDR2 YYDKDF (reference sequence). The V end lost 5 bases, the J end lost 8 bases, and 21 bases lay between the germline ends. The CDR3 sequence: CATSPRKEVAGGYTF. CDR3 coding DNA: TGTGCCACCAGCCCAAGGAAGGAGGTCGCAGGGGGCTACACCTTC.

This sequence joins TRBV6-8 and TRBJ1-2; the D is unclear. The V end lost 6 bases, the J end lost 3 bases, and 11 bases lay between the germline ends. The CDR3 has 13 residues. Germline V gene lookup returns CDR1 MNHGY and CDR2 SAAAGT. CDR3 DNA sequence: TGTGCCAGCAGACTCGGGGTTTACTATGGCTACACCTTC. It encodes CASRLGVYYGYTF.

This clone was recorded a few times. V and J are TRBV6-8 and TRBJ1-2, with D possibly matching TRBD1 (6 bases). The CDR3 has 15 amino acids. Germline values: CDR1 MNHGY, CDR2 SAAAGT. Trimming stripped 4 bases from V and 2 bases from J, with 14 bases between. Here the CDR3 DNA reads TGTGCCAGCAGTTCATACAGGGAATCCAACTATGGCTACACCTTC. Its translation: CASSSYRESNYGYTF.

The chain links TRBV9 to TRBJ2-1, with D perhaps TRBD2 (5 bases). The CDR3 covers 13 residues. The V gene's germline CDR1 is SGDLS and CDR2 YYNGEE. V was pared by 4 bases and J by 7 bases, with 12 bases between. The CDR3 DNA is TGTGCCAGCAGCCCCGACCCGGGGAATGAGCAGTTCTTC. The encoded protein is CASSPDPGNEQFF.